The 3 T cell receptor beta chains given below trace back to one sample, sequenced in a study of T cell responses to AZD1222 COVID-19 vaccine. Some clones are missing from TCRdb's copy, which holds only in-frame ones; the method was immunoSEQ multiplex PCR. Of around 88,000 clones in the sample, about 90% were seen once. The specimen comprised peripheral blood, sampled on day 0 of MenACWY control vaccination. These receptors were obtained from an adult in good health.

This chain uses TRBV7-2 with TRBJ1-1; 8 positions match TRBD1. Trimming at V came to 2 bases and at J to 7 bases, leaving 12 bases not matched to a gene. CDR1 and CDR2 (germline): SGHTA, FQGNSA. The CDR3 has 16 residues. CDR3 in DNA: TGTGCCAGCAGCTTATCTGGAGGGGACAGGCATGTTGAAGCTTTCTTT. This codes for CASSLSGGDRHVEAFF.

This chain connects TRBV7-9 to TRBJ2-6; 8 nucleotides agree with TRBD1. The germline gives CDR1 SEHNR, CDR2 FQNEAQ (reference sequence). CDR3 length: 16 amino acids. The V and J ends lost 1 base and 4 bases, in that order; junction bases with no gene match: 3. For the CDR3, the DNA is TGTGCCAGCAGCTTAGGCAGGGGGCTCGGGGCCAACGTCCTGACTTTC. As protein: CASSLGRGLGANVLTF.

The chain carries TRBV28 and TRBJ2-2; 9 positions match TRBD2. This CDR3 is 16 amino acids long. Germline V CDR1 and CDR2: MDHEN, SYDVKM. The trim removed 8 bases at V and 7 bases at J, leaving 14 bases unmatched. CDR3 protein: CASLNERGAEDGELFF. The CDR3, as DNA: TGTGCCAGCCTAAATGAGCGGGGGGCCGAGGACGGGGAGCTGTTTTTT.